The present TCR beta chain was sequenced within a study of blood T cells in healthy people across ages. A second PCR of roughly 7 to 11 cycles used a sample-barcoded 5' primer and a J-beta primer mix. From the 5' RACE reads, TCRdb called clonotypes with MiXCR, one entry per CDR3 protein. The data contain hundreds of thousands of distinct CDR3 sequences, around 68% of them singletons. Study-wide findings and caveats: Diversity estimates from one million T cells were considered underestimates. When set beside aged donors, long-lived donors presented more naive CD4+ cells and higher diversity.

As for this clonotype: The antigen is not known.

Sequencing used blood. The sequence derives from a man aged 25-45 years in good health.

CDR3 nucleotide sequence: TGTGCCAGCAGCTTAGGTATACCCAGCACAGATACGCAGTATTTT. Its translation: CASSLGIPSTDTQYF. This chain joins TRBV7-6 and TRBJ2-3; D is uncertain. CDR1 and CDR2 (germline): SGHVS, FNYEAQ. This CDR3 contains 15 residues. V lost 1 base and J 0 bases, leaving 8 bases between the germline ends.